This T cell receptor beta chain was captured in a study of shared clonotypes between healthy human individuals. TCRdb's table, derived via immunoSEQ multiplex PCR, lists solely in-frame clones and lacks some. The table has around 1,000,000 clones, about 80% seen once. CDR3 size: 15 residues. Germline V lookup: CDR1 MNHEY, CDR2 SMNVEV (reference sequence). V lost 2 bases and J lost 5, with 15 bases in between. Sequenced material: memory CD4+ T cells from PBMCs. Subset of the sample: CD45RA-negative fraction. The sequence came from a man aged 18 to 29 in good health. Some clones in this sample may be carry-over from other donors' samples. The chain couples TRBV27 to TRBJ1-1; D may be TRBD1 (5 bases). CDR3 residues: CASSLVGRRLTEAFF. The CDR3 DNA follows: TGTGCCAGCAGTTTAGTGGGACGGAGACTGACTGAAGCTTTCTTT.